Below are 25 T cell receptor beta chains sequenced from a single sample in a study of blood T cell repertoires in COVID-19. Libraries were prepared by immunoSEQ multiplex PCR; TCRdb keeps only in-frame clonotypes and omits some of them. This sample carries approximately 390,000 clones, roughly 90% of them seen once, and the ten largest clones take 2% to 2.5%. Material: PBMCs or T cells enriched from blood (not recorded which). These receptors were taken from a woman in her forties with acute COVID-19.

The chain joins TRBV7-9 to TRBJ2-1; 11 nucleotides match TRBD2. CDR1 and CDR2 (germline): SEHNR, FQNEAQ (reference sequence). The CDR3 totals 16 residues. J gave up 5 bases and V 2 bases, and 5 bases lay outside the gene matches. CDR3: CASSLFLLAGDNEQFF. CDR3 bases: TGTGCCAGCAGCTTATTTTTACTAGCGGGGGACAATGAGCAGTTCTTC.

The chain couples TRBV30 to TRBJ2-7, with 7 nucleotides matching TRBD1. V was pared by 3 bases and J by 5 bases, with 7 bases of the junction left unmatched. Germline V gene data show CDR1 as GTSNPN and CDR2 as SVGIG (reference sequence). The CDR3 runs to 13 residues. In nucleotides, the CDR3 is TGTGCCTGGAGCCGACAGGGAATTGACGAGCAGTACTTC. The encoded protein is CAWSRQGIDEQYF.

This chain links TRBV27 with TRBJ1-2, with TRBD1 matching over 7 bases. The junction had 3 bases not matched to a gene; V was cut back by 3 bases and J by 5 bases. The CDR3 covers 13 residues. Per germline, CDR1 MNHEY and CDR2 SMNVEV (reference sequence). This CDR3 is CASSFPGGYGYTF. As DNA, the CDR3 is TGTGCCAGCAGTTTCCCAGGGGGTTATGGCTACACCTTC.

CDR3 coding DNA: TGTGCCAGCCATAGACTCGTCGCATCCTACGAGCAGTACTTC. As protein: CASHRLVASYEQYF. The chain links TRBV6-4 to TRBJ2-7; D remains ambiguous. Germline-derived CDR1 and CDR2 are MRHNA and SNTAGT. The CDR3 contains 14 residues. Trimming cost V 8 bases and J 1 base, with 15 bases left between them.

In its sample, this clone was seen once. The rearrangement links TRBV21-1 to TRBJ2-1; the table's D call TRBD2 went unverified against the DNA. TRBV21-1 is flagged as a pseudogene. The CDR3 is made up of 13 amino acids. The CDR3 region is CASSKTSPNEQFF. Here the CDR3 DNA reads TGTGCCAGCAGCAAGACTAGCCCCAATGAGCAGTTCTTC.

The chain combines TRBV3-1 (or the pseudogene TRBV3-2) with TRBJ1-3; D is ambiguous. Germline V CDR1 and CDR2: LGHDT, YNNKEL (reference sequence). Deletions cut 4 bases from V and 0 bases from J, with 7 bases between. CDR3 length: 14 amino acids. In nucleotides, the CDR3 is TGTGCCAGCAGCCCCGAGGGCTCTGGAAACACCATATATTTT. As protein: CASSPEGSGNTIYF.

The chain links TRBV5-1 to TRBJ2-3; D possibly corresponds to TRBD2 (5 bases). V was pared by 0 bases and J by 6 bases, with 8 bases between. This CDR3 contains 13 residues. The germline CDR1 and CDR2 sequences are SGHRS and YFSETQ. The CDR3 reads CASSLEGADTQYF. CDR3 nucleotides: TGCGCCAGCAGCTTGGAGGGAGCTGATACGCAGTATTTT. The complete variable domain, with remaining parts taken from reference TRBV5-1 and TRBJ2-3, reads KAGVTQTPRYLIKTRGQQVTLSCSPISGHRSVSWYQQTPGQGLQFLFEYFSETQRNKGNFPGRFSGRQFSNSRSEMNVSTLELGDSALYLCASSLEGADTQYFGPGTRLTVL.

V usage is TRBV30 and J usage is TRBJ1-5; tentatively, D is TRBD1 (6 bases). The CDR3 contains 14 residues. Per germline, CDR1 GTSNPN and CDR2 SVGIG (reference sequence). The V end lost 0 bases, the J end lost 6 bases, and 12 bases lay between the germline ends. The CDR3 DNA reads as TGTGCCTGGAGTGTACTCTTAGGGGGTCAGCCCCAGCATTTT. This sequence encodes CAWSVLLGGQPQHF.

The V call is TRBV6-6, the J call TRBJ1-5, with D maybe TRBD1 (5 bases). This CDR3 is built from 16 residues. The V and J ends lost 5 bases and 1 base respectively, with 15 bases between them. The germline gives CDR1 MNHNY, CDR2 SVGAGI (reference sequence). CDR3 sequence (DNA): TGTGCCAGCAGTGCCCCAGGGATTCAGAGCAATCAGCCCCAGCATTTT. This sequence encodes CASSAPGIQSNQPQHF.

The genes are TRBV19 and TRBJ1-2; unclear D gene. V lost 6 bases to trimming and J lost 7 bases, with 21 bases between them. The length of the CDR3 is 15 residues. The V gene's germline CDR1 is LNHDA and CDR2 SQIVND (reference sequence). CDR3: CASSSTGSSRFGYTF. The CDR3 bases are TGTGCCAGTAGCTCGACCGGTAGCTCTAGGTTTGGCTACACCTTC.

The chain couples TRBV6-6 to TRBJ2-7, with 7 bases matching TRBD1. Germline loops: CDR1 MNHNY, CDR2 SVGAGI (reference sequence). This CDR3 spans 14 amino acids. The J segment lost 3 bases and the V segment lost 3 bases, leaving 5 bases of the junction unmatched. CDR3 in DNA: TGTGCCAGCAGTTATGGTGGGACAGACTACGAGCAGTACTTC. As protein: CASSYGGTDYEQYF.

The chain joins TRBV12-3 or TRBV12-4 to TRBJ2-7, with D uncertain. The CDR3 is made up of 11 amino acids. Between the trimmed V and J ends, which lost 2 bases and 6 bases, there was a span of 5 bases. CDR3 coding DNA: TGTGCCAGCAGTTTATCGAGCGAGCAGTACTTC. It codes for CASSLSSEQYF.

The chain has TRBV5-1 and TRBJ1-6; unclear D gene. The CDR3 has 14 amino acids. The V and J ends lost 0 bases and 5 bases respectively, with 6 bases between them. Germline V lookup: CDR1 SGHRS, CDR2 YFSETQ. The CDR3 nucleotides are TGCGCCAGCAGCTTGGAGCCTCATAATTCACCCCTCCACTTT. Its protein product is CASSLEPHNSPLHF.

J is TRBJ1-5 and V is TRBV18; D ambiguous. Germline V lookup: CDR1 KGHSH, CDR2 LQKENI. The CDR3 spans 13 residues. V was trimmed by 3 bases and J by 7 bases, leaving 10 bases between them. The CDR3 DNA sequence: TGTGCCAGCTCACCGACCGAGGAACAGCCCCAGCATTTT. Its protein is CASSPTEEQPQHF.

The chain couples TRBV6-5 to TRBJ1-2; 9 bases line up with TRBD1. CDR1 is MNHEY and CDR2 is SVGAGI in the germline V gene. V shed 4 bases, J shed 7 bases, and the junction held 4 bases outside the gene matches. This CDR3 has 13 residues. CDR3 sequence: CASSSGQGSGYTF. Written as DNA, the CDR3 is TGTGCCAGCAGTTCGGGACAGGGAAGTGGCTACACCTTC.

The J gene is TRBJ2-7, the V gene TRBV4-2, with a tentative D call TRBD2 (5 bases). Germline V gives CDR1 LGHNA, CDR2 YNFKEQ. Trimming removed 0 bases at V and 4 bases at J, with 13 bases between. The length of the CDR3 is 15 residues. The chain's CDR3 is CASSQETAGSYEQYF. In nucleotides, the CDR3 is TGTGCCAGCAGCCAAGAAACGGCGGGCAGTTACGAGCAGTACTTC.

The genes are TRBV2 and TRBJ1-6; D not resolved. Trimming shortened V by 3 bases and J by 10 bases, and 13 bases separated the two germline ends. CDR1 is SNHLY, CDR2 FYNNEI, per germline. This CDR3 has 14 amino acids. This chain's CDR3 is CASSDGFRGSPLHF. CDR3 DNA: TGTGCCAGCAGTGATGGATTCAGAGGCTCACCCCTCCACTTT.

J is TRBJ2-3 and V is TRBV9; TRBD1 matches 10 bases. V dropped 4 bases and J dropped 4; count of bases not matched to a gene: 6. The CDR3 is 15 residues long. CDR1 is SGDLS and CDR2 is YYNGEE in the germline V gene. The CDR3: CASSLGTGVADTQYF. The CDR3 nucleotides read TGTGCCAGCAGCCTCGGGACAGGGGTAGCAGATACGCAGTATTTT.

The V call is TRBV15, the J call TRBJ2-7, with 7 bases fitting TRBD2. The CDR3 covers 17 residues. CDR1 and CDR2 from the germline V gene are LNHNV and YYDKDF (reference sequence). J lost 3 bases, V lost 4 bases, and 15 bases had no gene match. The CDR3 DNA sequence: TGTGCCACCAGCAATTCTTTAGGCGCGGGGGTGATCTACGAGCAGTACTTC. It yields the protein CATSNSLGAGVIYEQYF. Supplemented by reference TRBV15 and TRBJ2-7, the full variable domain reads DAMVIQNPRYQVTQFGKPVTLSCSQTLNHNVMYWYQQKSSQAPKLLFHYYDKDFNNEADTPDNFQSRRPNTSFCFLDIRSPGLGDTAMYLCATSNSLGAGVIYEQYFGPGTRLTVT.

This clone was counted once. The chain is built from TRBV12-1 and TRBJ2-5; the table's TRBD2 call for D was not verified on the DNA. TRBV12-1 is reported as a pseudogene. This CDR3 spans 14 amino acids. The CDR3 loop is CASSPRTAKETQYF. The CDR3, as DNA: TGTGCCAGCAGCCCCAGGACTGCAAAAGAGACCCAGTACTTC.

The V gene is TRBV5-1, the J gene TRBJ2-7; D perhaps matches TRBD2 (6 bases). Germline loops: CDR1 SGHRS, CDR2 YFSETQ. Trimming removed 2 bases from V and 7 bases from J, with 16 bases in between. There are 14 residues in the CDR3. The CDR3 region has the DNA TGCGCCAGCAGCTTCGGGGGATCGATTGAGGAGCAGTACTTC. Protein product: CASSFGGSIEEQYF.

As DNA, the CDR3 is TGTGCCAGCAGCCAAGTGGGCAGTGGAAACACCATATATTTT. Protein: CASSQVGSGNTIYF. The chain combines TRBV14 with TRBJ1-3; the D is unclear. The CDR3 is 14 amino acids. Germline CDR1 reads SGHDN; CDR2 reads FVKESK. Trimming removed 1 base at V and 3 bases at J, with 7 bases between.

This chain joins TRBV5-1 and TRBJ1-1; a possible D gene is TRBD1 (5 bases). CDR1 and CDR2 from the germline V gene are SGHRS and YFSETQ. The CDR3 consists of 16 residues. V was clipped by 0 bases and J by 4 bases, with 16 bases between them. The CDR3 loop reads CASSLATGVLGTEAFF. DNA of the CDR3: TGCGCCAGCAGCTTGGCGACGGGGGTGTTGGGCACTGAAGCTTTCTTT.

The gene calls are TRBV19 and TRBJ1-2, with TRBD1 identical over 8 bases. The CDR3 sequence is 15 residues long. V gave up 3 bases and J gave up 4 bases; unmatched junction bases: 7. Germline V gene lookup returns CDR1 LNHDA and CDR2 SQIVND (reference sequence). Here the CDR3 DNA reads TGTGCCAGTAGTATTTTCCAACAGGGGGGCTATGGCTACACCTTC. It yields the protein CASSIFQQGGYGYTF.

The sample holds a few counts of this clone. Other DNA sequences from this sample encode an identical CDR3 as well. The V gene is TRBV19, the J gene TRBJ2-7; D is perhaps TRBD1 (6 bases). The CDR3 consists of 12 residues. Germline V gene sequence: CDR1 LNHDA, CDR2 SQIVND (reference sequence). V lost 11 bases to trimming and J lost 3 bases, with 14 bases between them. The CDR3 DNA reads TGTGCCTCCTCCCGGGACAACTACGAGCAGTACTTC. Its translation: CASSRDNYEQYF.